This paragraph covers one TCR beta chain sequence. The data were taken from a study of CD4 T cell repertoires in COVID-19. Assay: immunoSEQ multiplex PCR; the TCRdb copy retains only in-frame clones and omits some. The table records about 75,000 clones, about 80% of them present only once. The sample was CD4+ T cells from peripheral blood, taken after recovery from COVID-19. The receptor comes from a human donor who had COVID-19.

For the CDR3, the DNA is TGTGCCAGCAGCTTATTGGAGTATTCGGAGTACGAGCAGTACTTC. Translation gives CASSLLEYSEYEQYF. The V call is TRBV5-6, the J call TRBJ2-7, with unresolved D. The CDR3 runs to 15 residues. Germline V lookup: CDR1 SGHDT, CDR2 YYEEEE. With 2 bases removed from V and 4 bases from J, the gap between germline ends came to 16 bases.